These 28 T cell receptor beta chains were sequenced from one sample in a study of cytomegalovirus exposure and HLA in healthy donors. 60 Vbeta and 13 Jbeta primers were used in PCR. TCRdb's copy holds only in-frame clones and misses some; the assay was immunoSEQ multiplex PCR. The listing records approximately 180,000 clones. Material for sequencing was PBMCs. These receptors came from a man aged 30 to 39 in good health and CMV-seronegative.

The chain has TRBV9 and TRBJ2-1, with 12 nucleotides matching TRBD1. CDR3 length equals 15 residues. After removal of 2 bases from V and 8 bases from J, the junction contained 5 bases not matched to a gene. Germline assignment: CDR1 SGDLS and CDR2 YYNGEE. The CDR3 protein is CASSVRDRGLHEQFF. CDR3 coding DNA: TGTGCCAGCAGCGTTCGGGACAGGGGGCTGCATGAGCAGTTCTTC.

J is TRBJ2-1 and V is TRBV6-5; D is possibly TRBD1 (5 bases). The germline CDR1 and CDR2 sequences are MNHEY and SVGAGI. CDR3 length: 13 residues. The ends were cut back, 6 bases at V and 8 bases at J, with 14 bases in the middle. CDR3 nucleotide sequence: TGTGCCAGCAGGGGGCTTGTTTTCCATGAGCAGTTCTTC. Translating it yields CASRGLVFHEQFF.

The genes are TRBV27 and TRBJ1-5; 9 nucleotides agree with TRBD1. Germline lookup yields CDR1 MNHEY and CDR2 SMNVEV (reference sequence). This CDR3 spans 19 amino acids. V dropped 0 bases and J dropped 5; count of bases not matched to a gene: 14. In DNA form, the CDR3 reads TGTGCCAGCAGTTTATCGGGACAGGGAGGCCTGTCAAGGGATCAGCCCCAGCATTTT. As protein: CASSLSGQGGLSRDQPQHF.

This rearrangement joins TRBV6-6 to TRBJ1-3; TRBD1 might be the D (5 bases). CDR3 length equals 15 residues. CDR1 MNHNY and CDR2 SVGAGI come from the germline V gene (reference sequence). Deletions cut 5 bases from V and 0 bases from J, with 11 bases between. CDR3: CASSNQGLSGNTIYF. The CDR3 region has the DNA TGTGCCAGCAGTAATCAGGGTCTCTCTGGAAACACCATATATTTT.

Remarks on this clone: Other DNA sequences of this sample code for an identical CDR3. V is TRBV5-1 and J is TRBJ2-7; tentative D call: TRBD2 (6 bases). The CDR3 runs to 14 residues. Germline V lookup: CDR1 SGHRS, CDR2 YFSETQ. V was pared by 0 bases and J by 6 bases, with 13 bases between. This CDR3 is CASSLAGGTREQYF. The CDR3 bases are TGCGCCAGCAGCTTGGCCGGCGGGACTCGCGAGCAGTACTTC. Full variable domain (outside the CDR3, taken from reference TRBV5-1 and TRBJ2-7): KAGVTQTPRYLIKTRGQQVTLSCSPISGHRSVSWYQQTPGQGLQFLFEYFSETQRNKGNFPGRFSGRQFSNSRSEMNVSTLELGDSALYLCASSLAGGTREQYFGPGTRLTVT.

The chain employs TRBV27 and TRBJ1-3; D ambiguous. The CDR3 sequence is 14 residues long. V was cut by 8 bases and J by 0 bases, with 11 bases left in between. Germline CDR1 reads MNHEY; CDR2 reads SMNVEV (reference sequence). The CDR3 here is CASSRLSSGNTIYF. The CDR3 nucleotides read TGTGCCAGCTCCCGGTTAAGCTCTGGAAACACCATATATTTT.

The V gene is TRBV29-1, the J gene TRBJ2-7, with 8 nucleotides matching TRBD1. CDR3 length equals 13 residues. With 7 bases clipped from V and 3 bases from J, the junction kept 8 bases outside the gene matches. Germline assignment: CDR1 SQVTM and CDR2 ANQGSEA. CDR3 nucleotide sequence: TGCAGCGCCGGGACAGGAGCTCGCTACGAGCAGTACTTC. It codes for CSAGTGARYEQYF.

V is TRBV11-1 and J is TRBJ1-3; maybe TRBD1 (5 bases). The germline CDR1 and CDR2 sequences are SGHAT and FQDESV (reference sequence). V dropped 1 base and J dropped 8 bases, with 18 bases sitting between them. The CDR3 totals 16 residues. This CDR3 reads CASSLGIRAGADTIYF. CDR3 nucleotide sequence: TGTGCCAGCAGCTTAGGGATAAGGGCTGGGGCAGACACCATATATTTT.

The genes are TRBV5-1 and TRBJ2-5, with TRBD2 matching over 7 bases. This CDR3 has 16 amino acids. Germline CDR1 SGHRS, CDR2 YFSETQ. V shed 0 bases and J 2 bases; nucleotides not matched to a gene: 7. This chain's CDR3 is CASSLVGGGYQETQYF. CDR3 sequence (DNA): TGCGCCAGCAGCTTGGTTGGGGGGGGGTATCAAGAGACCCAGTACTTC. Together with reference TRBV5-1 and TRBJ2-5, the CDR3 gives the full variable domain: KAGVTQTPRYLIKTRGQQVTLSCSPISGHRSVSWYQQTPGQGLQFLFEYFSETQRNKGNFPGRFSGRQFSNSRSEMNVSTLELGDSALYLCASSLVGGGYQETQYFGPGTRLLVL.

This chain joins TRBV28 and TRBJ2-3, with 7 bases lining up with TRBD2. The CDR3 has 16 residues. The V and J ends lost 1 base and 0 bases, in that order; junction bases with no gene match: 4. CDR1 MDHEN and CDR2 SYDVKM come from the germline V gene. CDR3 residues: CASSLSALASTDTQYF. The CDR3 nucleotides read TGTGCCAGCAGTTTATCGGCACTAGCGAGCACAGATACGCAGTATTTT.

The rearrangement links TRBV5-6 to TRBJ2-1; 7 bases align to TRBD2. In germline, CDR1 is SGHDT, CDR2 YYEEEE. V trimming: 3 bases; J trimming: 7 bases; junction bases outside the gene matches: 7. CDR3 length: 14 amino acids. CDR3 protein: CASSSGLTQNEQFF. DNA of the CDR3: TGTGCCAGCAGCTCGGGACTAACGCAGAATGAGCAGTTCTTC.

The V and J genes are TRBV5-8 and TRBJ1-5, with a tentative D call TRBD1 (5 bases). The CDR3 sequence is 13 residues long. Per germline, CDR1 SGHTS and CDR2 YDEGEE. V dropped 4 bases and J dropped 4 bases, with 9 bases sitting between them. The chain's CDR3 is CASSLRQNQPQHF. In DNA form, the CDR3 reads TGTGCCAGCAGCCTACGACAGAATCAGCCCCAGCATTTT.

V usage is TRBV27 and J usage is TRBJ1-6, with 9 bases lining up with TRBD1. This CDR3 comprises 16 residues. V was clipped by 2 bases and J by 10 bases; unmatched bases: 9. Per germline, CDR1 MNHEY and CDR2 SMNVEV (reference sequence). The CDR3 DNA reads TGTGCCAGCAGTTTAACCGGGACAGGGTTTCGGTCACCCCTCCACTTT. Encoded protein: CASSLTGTGFRSPLHF.

The chain links TRBV4-2 to TRBJ2-7; 9 nucleotides agree with TRBD2. J lost 0 bases, V lost 4 bases, and 10 bases had no gene match. The CDR3 is made up of 17 amino acids. In germline, CDR1 is LGHNA, CDR2 YNFKEQ. The CDR3 region is CASSLATSSGSSYEQYF. CDR3 nucleotide sequence: TGTGCCAGCAGCCTCGCGACTAGTAGCGGGAGCTCCTACGAGCAGTACTTC.

The rearrangement links TRBV5-1 to TRBJ1-1; TRBD1 matches at 8 bases. Germline-derived CDR1 and CDR2 are SGHRS and YFSETQ. The CDR3 has 17 amino acids. J lost 2 bases, V lost 4 bases, and 13 bases had no gene match. Here the CDR3 reads CASSPPETGALNTEAFF. The CDR3 DNA reads TGCGCCAGCAGCCCCCCCGAGACAGGGGCGTTAAACACTGAAGCTTTCTTT.

The chain is built from TRBV6-1 and TRBJ2-2, with TRBD1 matching 8 bases. CDR1 is MNHNS, CDR2 SASEGT, per germline. V dropped 6 bases and J dropped 6; count of bases not matched to a gene: 6. The CDR3 covers 14 residues. The CDR3 loop reads CASRRTGSAGELFF. The CDR3 nucleotides read TGTGCCAGCAGGAGGACAGGGTCGGCCGGGGAGCTGTTTTTT.

The chain employs TRBV4-1 and TRBJ1-2; D is perhaps TRBD1 (5 bases). The CDR3 runs 13 residues. V was clipped by 6 bases and J by 0 bases, with 8 bases between them. Germline assignment: CDR1 MGHRA and CDR2 YSYEKL. The CDR3 is CASSRQTNYGYTF. CDR3 DNA sequence: TGCGCCAGCAGTCGACAGACTAACTATGGCTACACCTTC.

The chain joins TRBV28 to TRBJ1-1; 8 bases agree with TRBD1. With 4 bases clipped from V and 2 bases from J, the junction kept 6 bases outside the gene matches. This CDR3 spans 15 amino acids. CDR1 MDHEN and CDR2 SYDVKM come from the germline V gene. The CDR3 DNA follows: TGTGCCAGCAGTTCTTCAGGGGGCGGTAACACTGAAGCTTTCTTT. This encodes CASSSSGGGNTEAFF.

J is TRBJ1-5 and V is TRBV27; D remains ambiguous. CDR1 and CDR2 from the germline V gene are MNHEY and SMNVEV (reference sequence). V was trimmed by 2 bases and J by 3 bases, leaving 11 bases between them. The CDR3 consists of 15 residues. The CDR3 DNA reads as TGTGCCAGCAGTTTAAAGGCAGGATTCAATCAGCCCCAGCATTTT. Amino acid sequence: CASSLKAGFNQPQHF.

Turning to this clone: Distinct nucleotide sequences in the sample also encode this CDR3. The chain recombines TRBV4-2 with TRBJ2-1; TRBD2 agrees at 7 bases. The CDR3 covers 16 residues. Germline loops: CDR1 LGHNA, CDR2 YNFKEQ. Trimming cost V 0 bases and J 4 bases; bases outside gene matches: 6. The DNA for the CDR3 is TGTGCCAGCAGCCAAGAGAGCAGCGGGGATTACAATGAGCAGTTCTTC. The encoded protein is CASSQESSGDYNEQFF.

The V call is TRBV28, the J call TRBJ2-7, with 9 bases that match TRBD1. The CDR3 is 14 residues long. Per the germline V gene, CDR1 is MDHEN and CDR2 is SYDVKM. The V segment lost 5 bases and the J segment 8 bases; nucleotides outside the gene matches: 10. In nucleotides, the CDR3 is TGTGCCAGCAGTAAATCAGGACAGGGGCTGCAGCAGTACTTC. Amino acids: CASSKSGQGLQQYF.

The chain couples TRBV4-3 to TRBJ2-1; D uncertain. The CDR3 has 15 amino acids. Trimming left V 2 bases short and J 9 bases short, with 17 bases between. Looked up from germline, CDR1 is LGHNA and CDR2 is YSLEER. The CDR3 loop reads CASSQHAVSPGEQFF. The CDR3 nucleotides are TGCGCCAGCAGCCAACATGCCGTATCCCCCGGTGAGCAGTTCTTC.

This chain connects TRBV6-1 to TRBJ1-5; TRBD1 might be the D (5 bases). CDR1 is MNHNS, CDR2 SASEGT, per germline. The V and J ends lost 5 bases and 7 bases respectively, with 12 bases between them. The CDR3 runs 13 residues. The CDR3 coding sequence is TGTGCCAGCAGTTTTGGGGCTGACCAGCCCCAGCATTTT. Translating gives CASSFGADQPQHF.

The chain joins TRBV27 to TRBJ2-3, with D hard to call. Looked up from germline, CDR1 is MNHEY and CDR2 is SMNVEV (reference sequence). The CDR3 runs 14 residues. V gave up 5 bases and J gave up 2 bases, with 11 bases separating them. CDR3 region: CASSVIDVTDTQYF. CDR3 in DNA: TGTGCCAGCAGTGTCATAGATGTCACAGATACGCAGTATTTT.

The gene calls are TRBV6-1 and TRBJ1-2; 7 bases are a match to TRBD1. Germline V CDR1 and CDR2: MNHNS, SASEGT. CDR3 length equals 15 residues. With 4 bases clipped from V and 3 bases from J, the junction kept 8 bases outside the gene matches. The CDR3 loop reads CASSGTGTADYGYTF. The CDR3 nucleotides are TGTGCCAGCAGTGGAACCGGGACAGCCGACTATGGCTACACCTTC.

As regards this clone: Other DNA sequences in this sample translate to the same CDR3. The chain is built from TRBV5-4 and TRBJ2-7; 8 nucleotides line up with TRBD2. In germline, CDR1 is SGHNT, CDR2 YYREEE (reference sequence). Trimming cost V 0 bases and J 0 bases; bases outside gene matches: 2. The CDR3 runs 15 residues. CDR3 DNA: TGTGCCAGCAGCTTGGGAGGGACTAGCTCCTACGAGCAGTACTTC. Translated, it gives CASSLGGTSSYEQYF. Full variable domain (missing parts from reference TRBV5-4 and TRBJ2-7): ETGVTQSPTHLIKTRGQQVTLRCSSQSGHNTVSWYQQALGQGPQFIFQYYREEENGRGNFPPRFSGLQFPNYSSELNVNALELDDSALYLCASSLGGTSSYEQYFGPGTRLTVT.

The chain recombines TRBV7-9 with TRBJ1-5; a possible D gene is TRBD1 (6 bases). The CDR3 is 12 amino acids. Germline V gene sequence: CDR1 SEHNR, CDR2 FQNEAQ (reference sequence). V was shortened by 1 base and J by 11 bases, with 9 bases between the two germline ends. The CDR3 nucleotides are TGTGCCAGCAGCTTAGAAGGGGACACCCAGCATTTT. Its protein is CASSLEGDTQHF.

This chain links TRBV7-8 with TRBJ2-1; a possible D gene is TRBD2 (5 bases). The CDR3 length is 16 residues. Trimming left V 3 bases short and J 4 bases short, with 16 bases between. Per germline, CDR1 SGHVS and CDR2 FQNEAQ. Here the CDR3 reads CASSFKSARVYNEQFF. The CDR3 DNA reads as TGTGCCAGCAGCTTTAAGTCGGCGAGGGTTTACAATGAGCAGTTCTTC.